This entry concerns a single T cell receptor beta chain. Its antigen is currently unknown. TCR beta CDR3 region amplification was performed from RNA transcripts. The HTBI set primed first-round TCR CDR3 RT-PCR. TCRdb passed the multiplex PCR reads through MiXCR, listing each CDR3 protein once. The sample has approximately 600,000 distinct CDR3 sequences, approximately 15% seen once. Trimming removed 0 bases at V and 7 bases at J, with 13 bases between. This CDR3 spans 15 amino acids. CDR1 and CDR2 (germline): MNHNY, SVGAGI (reference sequence). For the diagnoses, clinical symptoms, serum thyroxine and TRAb, thyroid ultrasound and orbital computed tomography were used. This sample is part of a study of T cells in Graves' hyperthyroidism and ophthalmopathy. Study information: Peripheral blood draws took place at initial diagnosis, ahead of any treatment. Study findings and constraints: Most thyroid clonotypes that were expanded above 0.001 also turned up in blood.

V gene TRBV6-6 combines with J gene TRBJ1-5, with D possibly matching TRBD1 (6 bases). The sequencing sample was made of blood. The clonotype was recovered from a woman in her twenties or thirties with Graves' hyperthyroidism that later progressed to Graves' ophthalmopathy. The CDR3 sequence is CASSYSQGNWQPQHF. The CDR3 nucleotides read TGTGCCAGCAGTTACTCCCAGGGGAATTGGCAGCCCCAGCATTTT.